This T cell receptor beta chain was profiled in a study of cytotoxic CD8 clonotypes in ibrutinib-treated CLL. At the level of the study: Patients attained approximately 24 partial and 2 complete responses; at median around 5.5 years, around 15 remained remitted while approximately 12 progressed.

TCR beta library input comprised about 1.9 micrograms of genomic DNA from cryopreserved PBMCs. Trimming removed 4 bases at V and 4 bases at J, with 7 bases between. The CDR3 length is 12 residues. Germline CDR1 reads MDHEN; CDR2 reads SYDVKM. TCRdb's copy holds only in-frame clones and misses some; the assay was immunoSEQ multiplex PCR. The sample carries 95,000 to 100,000 clones, 60% to 80% recorded once. The TCR was taken from a human donor with chronic lymphocytic leukemia. The rearrangement links TRBV28 to TRBJ1-1; D unclear. This specimen consisted of PBMCs, obtained after 12 months of ibrutinib treatment. The CDR3 sequence: CASSSLATEAFF. The CDR3 nucleotides are TGTGCCAGCAGTTCCCTAGCCACTGAAGCTTTCTTT. Combining the CDR3 with reference TRBV28 and TRBJ1-1 gives the whole variable domain DVKVTQSSRYLVKRTGEKVFLECVQDMDHENMFWYRQDPGLGLRLIYFSYDVKMKEKGDIPEGYSVSREKKERFSLILESASTNQTSMYLCASSSLATEAFFGQGTRLTVV.